A selection of T cell receptor beta chains follows, all from one sample in a study of blood T cells in healthy people across ages. MiXCR was run by TCRdb on the 5' RACE reads, yielding one entry per CDR3 protein. The profile shows roughly 1,700,000 distinct CDR3 sequences, 25% to 30% of them singletons. The sequenced sample was blood. These receptors were taken from a woman aged 25 to 45 in good health. CDR3s leave out the opening cysteine and the closing phenylalanine or tryptophan. Each record gives: V gene, CDR3 protein.

V gene: TRBV4-3; CDR3 protein: ASSQELSAKDIQY
V gene: TRBV10-3; CDR3 protein: AISDYREAF
V gene: TRBV3-1; CDR3 protein: ASSQDEERESYNEQF
V gene: TRBV11-2; CDR3 protein: ASSLVGGLSADTQY
V gene: TRBV12-3/TRBV12-4; CDR3 protein: ASSFPDTNIQY
V gene: TRBV9; CDR3 protein: ASSAGLAGGLVDTQY
V gene: TRBV12-3/TRBV12-4; CDR3 protein: ASTERGVGNEQF
V gene: TRBV3-1; CDR3 protein: ASRNIAGGFHEQF
V gene: TRBV28; CDR3 protein: ASRGAGGFGTDTQY
V gene: TRBV6-2/TRBV6-3; CDR3 protein: ASMTEGREQY
V gene: TRBV7-9; CDR3 protein: ASSLLPRLAESSYNEQF
V gene: TRBV29-1; CDR3 protein: SVERGTGLAGAEQF
V gene: TRBV7-9; CDR3 protein: ASSSGQGIDTEAF
V gene: TRBV27; CDR3 protein: ASSLVSGGLNSPLH
V gene: TRBV12-3/TRBV12-4; CDR3 protein: ASSLTDTYTEQF
V gene: TRBV7-2; CDR3 protein: ASSRPGSYETQY
V gene: TRBV20-1; CDR3 protein: SARGNRGEGNTIY
V gene: TRBV6-4; CDR3 protein: ASSPRQGSGSEAF
V gene: TRBV3-1; CDR3 protein: ASSRVEGTQY
V gene: TRBV9; CDR3 protein: ASSVPTLGGTDTQY
V gene: TRBV20-1; CDR3 protein: SARTTGRGGPDTQY
V gene: TRBV29-1; CDR3 protein: SVEQGNGYT
V gene: TRBV6-6; CDR3 protein: ASSYGCVYNEQF
V gene: TRBV20-1; CDR3 protein: SARDPGGASGTDTQY
V gene: TRBV7-2; CDR3 protein: ASSSIAGFETQY
V gene: TRBV24-1; CDR3 protein: ATSEAGGLRDEQF
V gene: TRBV7-2; CDR3 protein: ASSLGRSETYEQY
V gene: TRBV11-2; CDR3 protein: ASSAAEGRGGYT
V gene: TRBV4-1; CDR3 protein: ASRTTGHQPQH
V gene: TRBV25-1; CDR3 protein: ANSERREAGYT
V gene: TRBV28; CDR3 protein: ASSIGTSGGGEQF
V gene: TRBV4-2; CDR3 protein: ASRFSDTTYEQY
V gene: TRBV28; CDR3 protein: ASNPTGPPYEQY
V gene: TRBV7-2; CDR3 protein: ASSSLSYEQF
V gene: TRBV11-3; CDR3 protein: ASSPGGTGELF
V gene: TRBV29-1; CDR3 protein: SVGPLREAGEQF
V gene: TRBV18; CDR3 protein: ASSPLSRGQQETQY
V gene: TRBV12-3/TRBV12-4; CDR3 protein: ANSSGTGTLYGYT
V gene: TRBV27; CDR3 protein: ASSRWDSLYEQY
V gene: TRBV2; CDR3 protein: ASSGGSGPSNYEQY
V gene: TRBV4-1; CDR3 protein: ASSPLQGGSNQPQH
V gene: TRBV12-3/TRBV12-4; CDR3 protein: ASSLRRGVLSSYEQY
V gene: TRBV6-1; CDR3 protein: ASSRSTVGETQY